These 10 T cell receptor beta chains came from one sample sequenced in a study of cytomegalovirus exposure and HLA in healthy donors. The data were produced by immunoSEQ multiplex PCR, yet TCRdb's version contains in-frame clones alone and is incomplete. This sample has approximately 210,000 clones, with around 88% found just once. The sequenced sample consisted of PBMCs. The receptors originated from a woman aged 18-35 years in good health and CMV-seronegative.

This chain connects TRBV5-1 to TRBJ1-2, with 8 nucleotides matching TRBD1. Germline CDR1 is SGHRS and CDR2 is YFSETQ. The length of the CDR3 is 16 residues. Trimming removed 1 base from V and 5 bases from J; junction bases left unmatched: 10. CDR3 protein: CASSLFGGQGSYGYTF. CDR3 nucleotide sequence: TGCGCCAGCAGCTTGTTCGGCGGACAGGGTAGTTATGGCTACACCTTC. Based on the CDR3 plus reference TRBV5-1 and TRBJ1-2, the full variable domain is KAGVTQTPRYLIKTRGQQVTLSCSPISGHRSVSWYQQTPGQGLQFLFEYFSETQRNKGNFPGRFSGRQFSNSRSEMNVSTLELGDSALYLCASSLFGGQGSYGYTFGSGTRLTVV.

The CDR3 DNA is TGTGCTAGTGGTTCGCTAGCGGGGGAGCAGTTCTTC. Translated, it gives CASGSLAGEQFF. V and J are TRBV12-5 and TRBJ2-1, with TRBD2 matching over 9 bases. The V segment lost 4 bases and the J segment 10 bases; nucleotides outside the gene matches: 2. Germline-derived CDR1 and CDR2 are LGHNT and FRNRAP. This CDR3 comprises 12 residues.

This clone was recorded once. The DNA of the CDR3 is TGTGCCAGCAGCTCCTCGGGGGAATTCTATGGCTACACCTTC. It specifies CASSSSGEFYGYTF. The chain recombines TRBV7-2 with TRBJ1-2; tentatively, D is TRBD1 (5 bases). The CDR3 contains 14 residues. Trimming removed 4 bases at V and 4 bases at J, with 13 bases between. Per germline, CDR1 SGHTA and CDR2 FQGNSA.

The genes are TRBV19 and TRBJ1-6; maybe TRBD1 (5 bases). CDR1 and CDR2 (germline): LNHDA, SQIVND (reference sequence). Trimming left V 1 base short and J 10 bases short, with 14 bases between. The CDR3 length is 15 residues. CDR3 nucleotides: TGTGCCAGTAGTATAGGCGACAGACTAGAGTCACCCCTCCACTTT. Its protein product is CASSIGDRLESPLHF.

The rearrangement joins TRBV6-1 to TRBJ2-7; D unresolved. This CDR3 spans 11 amino acids. Germline V gene data show CDR1 as MNHNS and CDR2 as SASEGT. Trimming removed 2 bases from V and 4 bases from J, with 3 bases in between. CDR3 region: CASSELYEQYF. CDR3 coding DNA: TGTGCCAGCAGTGAACTATACGAGCAGTACTTC.

The J gene is TRBJ2-2, the V gene TRBV27, with D uncertain. The V end lost 5 bases, the J end lost 5 bases, and 6 bases lay between the germline ends. This CDR3 has 12 residues. The germline V gene encodes CDR1 MNHEY and CDR2 SMNVEV (reference sequence). The CDR3 is CASSPHTGELFF. CDR3 sequence (DNA): TGTGCCAGCAGTCCCCATACCGGGGAGCTGTTTTTT.

The chain combines TRBV6-1 with TRBJ1-5; TRBD1 agrees at 12 bases. Germline assignment: CDR1 MNHNS and CDR2 SASEGT. The CDR3 runs 15 residues. The V and J ends lost 7 bases and 6 bases, in that order; junction bases with no gene match: 7. CDR3 nucleotide sequence: TGTGCCAGCACCATTGGGGACAGGGGGCCTCAGCCCCAGCATTTT. Its protein product is CASTIGDRGPQPQHF.

The chain carries TRBV29-1 and TRBJ2-5; D possibly corresponds to TRBD1 (6 bases). Between the trimmed V and J ends, which lost 5 bases and 0 bases, there was a span of 13 bases. The CDR3 sequence is 14 residues long. In germline, CDR1 is SQVTM, CDR2 ANQGSEA. CDR3 nucleotide sequence: TGCAGCGTTAGAGCGACAGGATACCAAGAGACCCAGTACTTC. Its translation: CSVRATGYQETQYF.

V is TRBV6-6 and J is TRBJ2-7, with 9 nucleotides matching TRBD1. The length of the CDR3 is 14 residues. J was trimmed by 5 bases and V by 6 bases; bases with no gene match: 8. Per the germline V gene, CDR1 is MNHNY and CDR2 is SVGAGI (reference sequence). CDR3 nucleotides: TGTGCCAGCAGGTCCGGGACAGGGTACCACGAGCAGTACTTC. Translating it yields CASRSGTGYHEQYF.

The chain has TRBV18 and TRBJ1-1, with TRBD1 matching over 7 bases. Trimming at V came to 2 bases and at J to 7 bases, leaving 10 bases not matched to a gene. This CDR3 is built from 15 residues. Germline V gene sequence: CDR1 KGHSH, CDR2 LQKENI. The CDR3 DNA sequence: TGTGCCAGCTCACCAGAGGGGGCGCCGATTAATGAAGCTTTCTTT. It codes for CASSPEGAPINEAFF.